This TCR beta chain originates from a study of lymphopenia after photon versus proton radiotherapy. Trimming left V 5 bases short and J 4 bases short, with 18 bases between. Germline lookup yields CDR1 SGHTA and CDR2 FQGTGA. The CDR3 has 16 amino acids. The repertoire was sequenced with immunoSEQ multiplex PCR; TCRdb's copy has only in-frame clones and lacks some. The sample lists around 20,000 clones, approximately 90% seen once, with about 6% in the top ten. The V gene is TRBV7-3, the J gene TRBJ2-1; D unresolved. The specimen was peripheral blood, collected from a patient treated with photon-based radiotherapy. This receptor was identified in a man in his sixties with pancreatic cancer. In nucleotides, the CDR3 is TGTGCCAGCAGCCTTCGGACGACGAATAAATACAATGAGCAGTTCTTC. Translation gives CASSLRTTNKYNEQFF.